This T cell receptor beta chain is drawn from a study of blood T cell repertoires in COVID-19. The wider study: Specimens from acute and convalescent COVID-19 originated in the United States, Italy and Spain. Nucleic acid was either cDNA or gDNA, and it came from T cells, B-cell-depleted T cells, or PBMCs.

CDR3 size: 14 residues. Germline CDR1 SQVTM, CDR2 ANQGSEA. Between the trimmed V and J ends, which lost 7 bases and 7 bases, there was a span of 19 bases. It was during active infection that Seattle patients were enrolled and then longitudinally followed. In the source study's methods: For nucleated cells, counts were estimated from reference gene primer amplification. The protocol was immunoSEQ multiplex PCR, while the TCRdb copy is restricted to in-frame clones and leaves out a portion. The V and J calls and clone size come from that table; D and trimming were worked out from the DNA. The sample has approximately 330,000 clones, about 87% seen once.

The sequence was obtained from a young man with COVID-19, enrolled during active disease. The chain joins TRBV29-1 to TRBJ2-2; D perhaps matches TRBD2 (5 bases). The sample was peripheral blood. CDR3: CSAVVRVVHGELFF. In DNA form, the CDR3 reads TGCAGCGCCGTGGTGAGGGTGGTGCACGGGGAGCTGTTTTTT.